The 25 T cell receptor beta chains reported below all come from one sample, sequenced in a study of tumor-infiltrating lymphocytes in primary liver carcinoma. The input was about 490 ng total RNA; TCR beta cDNA was made from it with a constant-region primer. It was through three nested multiplex PCR rounds of slightly modified ARM-PCR that TCR beta libraries arose. The first two PCR rounds, nine to ten cycles each, used TRBV1-TRBV30 forward primers and a C-beta reverse primer. TCRdb independently ran MiXCR on the multiplex PCR reads; one entry per CDR3 protein. Among some 100,000 distinct CDR3 sequences listed, about two thirds were seen once. Investigators took RNA and DNA out together from 20-30 mg of unsorted bulk tissue. Sequenced: liver tumor tissue from sampling region 2. As to subset: tumor region T2, inferior pole. The receptor set was obtained from a woman between 55 and 75 years old with primary liver carcinoma and hepatitis B virus infection.

This clonotype was detected many times. CDR3 in amino acids: CASRVDRAGTEAFF. Written as DNA, the CDR3 is TGTGCCAGCAGGGTGGACAGGGCCGGAACTGAAGCTTTCTTT. The chain combines TRBV6-5 with TRBJ1-1; 8 nucleotides agree with TRBD1. Losses at the gene ends were 6 bases for V and 5 bases for J; bases not matched to a gene: 8. The germline CDR1 and CDR2 sequences are MNHEY and SVGAGI. The CDR3 has 14 amino acids.

The chain uses TRBV5-5 and TRBJ2-2; D is perhaps TRBD2 (7 bases). The CDR3 runs to 14 residues. CDR1 SGHKS and CDR2 YYEKEE come from the germline V gene (reference sequence). V was clipped by 6 bases and J by 11 bases, with 20 bases between them. CDR3 region: CASNFGGLVGELFF. In DNA form, the CDR3 reads TGTGCCAGCAACTTCGGGGGGCTGGTCGGCGAGCTGTTTTTT.

In regard to this clonotype: The CDR3 does not end in the conserved phenylalanine or tryptophan, so this is likely a read error. The chain has TRBV11-2 and TRBJ2-4, with TRBD2 matching 9 bases. Germline loops: CDR1 SGHAT, CDR2 FQNNGV. This CDR3 comprises 16 residues. The CDR3 sequence: CPSSLVLAGSLSIQYL. The CDR3 nucleotides read TGTCCCAGCAGCTTAGTACTAGCGGGCTCACTAAGCATTCAGTACTTG.

Of note for this clonotype: A much larger clone differs from this one at a single base, so this may be a read error. The chain has TRBV29-1 and TRBJ2-7; 8 positions agree with TRBD2. Germline CDR1 is SQVTM and CDR2 is ANQGSEA. This CDR3 has 12 residues. The CDR3 protein is CRVAGTSYEQYF. The DNA for the CDR3 is TGCAGGGTGGCCGGGACTAGCTACGAGCAGTACTTC.

On this clonotype itself: A much larger clone is a single base away; this may be a read error. The chain's CDR3 is CSGTGTGLNNEQIF. In DNA, the CDR3 is TGCAGCGGAACCGGGACAGGGCTAAACAATGAGCAGATCTTC. This chain links TRBV29-1 with TRBJ2-1; TRBD1 matches at 9 bases. Germline lookup yields CDR1 SQVTM and CDR2 ANQGSEA. This CDR3 has 14 amino acids.

The chain joins TRBV11-3 to TRBJ2-1; D possibly matches TRBD1 or TRBD2 (5 bases each). The CDR3 extends over 16 amino acids. V was pared by 1 base and J by 9 bases, with 19 bases between. The germline gives CDR1 SGHNT, CDR2 YENEEA. The CDR3 spells CASSLGGGLGPSEQFF. The CDR3 DNA sequence: TGTGCCAGCAGCTTAGGTGGCGGACTGGGGCCAAGTGAGCAGTTCTTC.

This chain joins TRBV11-1 and TRBJ2-1; D perhaps matches TRBD2 (6 bases). The CDR3 spans 15 residues. V lost 10 bases, J lost 1 base, and 17 bases lay in between. From germline, CDR1 is SGHAT and CDR2 FQDESV (reference sequence). The CDR3: CAIVHSGPSYNEQFF. CDR3 nucleotide sequence: TGTGCCATCGTACATAGCGGCCCTTCCTACAATGAGCAGTTCTTC.

There are many counts of this clonotype. V is TRBV6-7 and J is TRBJ1-2, with a tentative D call TRBD1 (5 bases). TRBV6-7 carries the ORF label, with uncertain function. The V end was cut by 6 bases, the J end by 4 bases, with 21 bases between. This CDR3 spans 16 amino acids. CDR3 amino acids: CASRRWSGLAFYGYTF. CDR3 nucleotide sequence: TGTGCCAGCAGACGGTGGTCAGGGTTGGCCTTCTATGGCTACACCTTC.

This clonotype was counted at least ten times. This chain uses TRBV29-1 with TRBJ1-2, with 11 bases that match TRBD1. The CDR3 has 15 residues. The V and J ends lost 3 bases and 3 bases, in that order; junction bases with no gene match: 6. Per germline, CDR1 SQVTM and CDR2 ANQGSEA. CDR3 region: CSVEGTGGSDYGYTF. The DNA for the CDR3 is TGCAGCGTTGAGGGGACAGGGGGGAGTGACTATGGCTACACCTTC.

On this clonotype itself: The junction and the germline gene differ at one end; a read error may be behind it. The chain has TRBV4-1 and TRBJ2-7, with unresolved D. This CDR3 is 15 amino acids long. The germline gives CDR1 MGHRA, CDR2 YSYEKL. The CDR3 spells CASSQGSGRAYEKYF. CDR3 nucleotides: TGCGCCAGCAGCCAAGGGTCTGGAAGAGCCTACGAGAAGTACTTC.

This clonotype was seen ten or more times. The chain employs TRBV6-5 and TRBJ1-2; D uncertain. Trimming took 0 bases from V and 0 from J, leaving 14 bases between them. This CDR3 has 17 residues. CDR1 is MNHEY, CDR2 SVGAGI, per germline. The chain's CDR3 is CASSYSTGSTSNYGYTF. In DNA form, the CDR3 reads TGTGCCAGCAGTTACTCGACGGGTTCGACTTCTAACTATGGCTACACCTTC.

To note about this clonotype: The junction departs from the called germline gene at one end, perhaps through a read error. The gene calls are TRBV4-2 and TRBJ2-7; 12 nucleotides agree with TRBD2. Germline CDR1 is LGHNA and CDR2 is YNFKEQ. This CDR3 spans 16 amino acids. Written as DNA, the CDR3 is TGCGCCAGCAGCCAGACCCCTAGCGGGAGGGTTGCCGAGCAGTACTTC. Protein: CASSQTPSGRVAEQYF.

This clonotype was recorded a few times. This clone may be a read error of a much larger clone one base away. The chain joins TRBV12-3 or TRBV12-4 to TRBJ1-5; maybe TRBD1 (6 bases). V was clipped by 3 bases and J by 2 bases, with 8 bases between them. This CDR3 contains 14 residues. The DNA of the CDR3 is TGTGCCAGCAGTTTGAGACAGGGCAATCAGCCCCAGCATTTT. Translated: CASSLRQGNQPQHF.

On this clonotype itself: A single base separates this from a much larger clone, so it may be a read error. The chain combines TRBV12-3 or TRBV12-4 with TRBJ2-7; D is perhaps TRBD1 or TRBD2 (5 bases each). The CDR3 loop spans 13 amino acids. The ends were cut back, 6 bases at V and 2 bases at J, with 11 bases in the middle. For the CDR3, the DNA is TGTGCCAGCAGGAGGGGCGCAGCCTACGAGCAGTACTTC. Translating gives CASRRGAAYEQYF.

Note on this clonotype: Since a much larger clone is just one base distant, this may be a read error. The rearrangement uses TRBV30 and TRBJ2-7; TRBD1 agrees at 9 bases. Germline CDR1 GTSNPN, CDR2 SVGIG (reference sequence). This CDR3 contains 12 residues. Losses at the gene ends were 6 bases for V and 4 bases for J; bases not matched to a gene: 4. CDR3: CACGQGLYEQYF. CDR3 sequence (DNA): TGTGCCTGTGGACAGGGGCTATACGAGCAGTACTTC.

V usage is TRBV5-1 and J usage is TRBJ2-1; D perhaps matches TRBD1 (6 bases). This CDR3 comprises 16 residues. Between the trimmed V and J ends, which lost 7 bases and 7 bases, there was a span of 24 bases. CDR1 is SGHRS and CDR2 is YFSETQ in the germline V gene. The chain's CDR3 is CASGWPWTEAGNEQFF. CDR3 in DNA: TGCGCCAGCGGCTGGCCATGGACAGAGGCTGGGAATGAGCAGTTCTTC.

This chain connects TRBV11-2 to TRBJ2-3, with 7 bases identical to TRBD1. This CDR3 spans 15 amino acids. Per the germline V gene, CDR1 is SGHAT and CDR2 is FQNNGV. Unmatched junction bases numbered 15, after V lost 3 bases and J lost 12 bases. The CDR3 DNA sequence: TGTGCCAGCAGCTTGGACAGGTCCAGCACAGACGCACAGTATTTT. Amino acids: CASSLDRSSTDAQYF.

This clonotype appeared a few times. It may be a read error: a sequence one base away is much more abundant. This chain uses TRBV10-3 with TRBJ2-2; D is ambiguous. V was trimmed by 6 bases and J by 5 bases, leaving 7 bases between them. CDR3 length: 12 amino acids. Germline lookup yields CDR1 ENHRY and CDR2 SYGVKD. In DNA, the CDR3 is TGTGCCATCAGCTCAACAACCGGGGAGCTGTTTTTT. Its translation: CAISSTTGELFF.

There are many counts of this clonotype. This rearrangement joins TRBV30 to TRBJ2-6; 8 bases fit TRBD1. The CDR3 has 14 amino acids. V shed 5 bases and J 0 bases; nucleotides not matched to a gene: 0. Germline loops: CDR1 GTSNPN, CDR2 SVGIG (reference sequence). The CDR3 bases are TGTGCCTGGGGGACAGGCTCTGGGGCCAACGTCCTGACTTTC. Translated: CAWGTGSGANVLTF.

Note on this clonotype: One end of the junction fails to match germline, which may point to a read error. V and J are TRBV5-1 and TRBJ2-1, with D possibly being TRBD2 (7 bases). The germline V gene has CDR1 SGHRS and CDR2 YFSETQ. This CDR3 spans 16 amino acids. The CDR3 region is CTSSLVSGTIDKEQFF. CDR3 in DNA: TGCACCAGCAGCTTGGTCAGCGGGACAATTGACAAAGAGCAGTTCTTC.

Points on this clonotype: At one end the junction does not follow the germline gene, possibly because of a read error. The chain couples TRBV12-3 or TRBV12-4 to TRBJ2-7; D unclear. The CDR3 runs to 14 residues. In DNA form, the CDR3 reads TGTGCCAGCAGTTTACACATGGCTGGAAACGAGCATTACTTC. Translation gives CASSLHMAGNEHYF.

To note about this clonotype: The conserved phenylalanine or tryptophan normally closing the CDR3 is absent here, so this likely arose from a read error. The DNA is left out, because the CDR3 cannot be placed on it with certainty; the CDR3 is given as TCRdb lists it. V and J are TRBV11-2 and TRBJ2-3; TRBD2, the D gene given by the table, was not confirmed from the DNA. The CDR3 is 15 amino acids long, termini counted. Germline CDR1 is SGHAT and CDR2 is FQNNGV. The CDR3 loop reads CASSPGLADPDTQYI.

This clonotype appeared many times. This chain connects TRBV28 to TRBJ2-7; no clear D gene. V gave up 5 bases and J gave up 4 bases, with 6 bases separating them. CDR3 length: 11 amino acids. CDR1 MDHEN and CDR2 SYDVKM come from the germline V gene. The CDR3: CASSPKYEQYF. In nucleotides, the CDR3 is TGTGCCAGCAGTCCGAAATACGAGCAGTACTTC.

Comment on this clonotype: Relative to the germline gene, one junction end is altered; a read error may explain this. The gene calls are TRBV11-3 and TRBJ2-1; TRBD2 agrees at 14 bases. The germline V gene encodes CDR1 SGHNT and CDR2 YENEEA. This CDR3 spans 19 amino acids. CDR3 coding DNA: TGTGCCAGCAGCTTAGAGGGGACTAGCGGGAGTCTAATCTACTATGAGCAGTTTTTC. This gives the protein CASSLEGTSGSLIYYEQFF.

The chain joins TRBV29-1 to TRBJ1-2; D not certain. Germline CDR1 is SQVTM and CDR2 is ANQGSEA. The CDR3 contains 13 residues. Deletions cut 7 bases from V and 2 bases from J, with 14 bases between. CDR3 residues: CSATSATNYGYTF. The DNA of the CDR3 is TGCAGCGCCACCTCGGCCACGAACTATGGCTACACCTTC.